The clone carrying this T cell receptor beta chain was recorded many times. The antigen is unknown. To make TCR beta libraries, researchers used iRepertoire HTBI primers and Arm-PCR of CDR3 regions. Per the authors' pipeline: Sequenced samples collectively carried roughly 63 TRBV and 14 to 15 TRBJ segments. MiXCR was run by TCRdb on the multiplex PCR reads, yielding one entry per CDR3 protein. TCRdb's processing, not the authors' own work, is the source of the V and J calls. The sample contains about 420,000 distinct CDR3 sequences, 16% of which appear only once. The data are from a study of regulatory T cells in long-lasting Graves disease. The CDR3 is 14 amino acids. Germline CDR1 reads SQVTM; CDR2 reads ANQGSEA. The trim removed 6 bases at V and 4 bases at J, leaving 8 bases unmatched. Time point: newly diagnosed GD, antithyroid drugs for less than 3 months. The TCR library was prepared using RNA isolated from PBMCs.

Study-wide points: Relative to new patients (roughly 950), persistent patients exhibited greater sharing of public clonotypes (about 3,000).

The same sample was also used in a study of T cells in Graves' hyperthyroidism and ophthalmopathy. From that study: Patients aged 18 to 65 with hyperthyroidism were newly diagnosed, with duration under 2 months.

The receptor's source is a woman aged 18 to 35 with Graves disease. The chain combines TRBV29-1 with TRBJ2-3; TRBD2 matches at 9 bases. Sequences were derived from peripheral blood mononuclear cells (PBMCs), sampled at new diagnosis, from a patient treated with antithyroid drugs. The CDR3 bases are TGCAGCGTGGTAGCGGGAGTGGGGGCAGATACGCAGTATTTT. Residues: CSVVAGVGADTQYF.